Here is one TCR beta chain with its context. Its specificity is not known. The method was immunoSEQ multiplex PCR; TCRdb's version includes in-frame clones alone and lacks a portion of them. The data contain about 55,000 clones, about 72% of them singletons. The CDR3 is 16 residues long. V was pared by 3 bases and J by 2 bases, with 6 bases of the junction left unmatched. Germline V gene sequence: CDR1 MDHEN, CDR2 SYDVKM. The sample originates from a study of CD4+ T cells in melanoma. General study results and limits: CD8+ T cell, macrophage and B cell function reportedly correlated with neoantigen-specific CD4+ T cells. Neoantigen-specific CD4+ T cells in melanoma reportedly had diverse differentiation states.

Sequencing input: tumor tissue. This receptor was taken from a human donor with melanoma. This chain connects TRBV28 to TRBJ2-3; 9 nucleotides align to TRBD2. The CDR3 region is CASSFGAGGPTDTQYF. The CDR3 region has the DNA TGTGCCAGCAGTTTCGGGGCGGGGGGGCCCACAGATACGCAGTATTTT.